Listed here is a single TCR beta chain. Germline lookup yields CDR1 SEHNR and CDR2 FQNEAQ (reference sequence). V was shortened by 3 bases and J by 5 bases, with 13 bases between the two germline ends. The CDR3 loop spans 14 amino acids. In each case, RNA was isolated and then reverse transcribed into cDNA as the sequencing template. Method: immunoSEQ multiplex PCR; TCRdb's copy keeps in-frame clones and lacks some. Of 160,000 or so clones in the sample, about 53% are singletons; the top ten hold approximately 20%. This sample is drawn from a study of CD8+ T cells in alopecia areata. The TCR comes from a human donor with alopecia areata. The rearrangement links TRBV7-9 to TRBJ2-5, with D unresolved. The sample was CD8+ T cells sorted from blood, taken at week 0. In nucleotides, the CDR3 is TGTGCCAGCAGCTTTCCCGGGCCTAGGGAGACCCAGTACTTC. This codes for CASSFPGPRETQYF.